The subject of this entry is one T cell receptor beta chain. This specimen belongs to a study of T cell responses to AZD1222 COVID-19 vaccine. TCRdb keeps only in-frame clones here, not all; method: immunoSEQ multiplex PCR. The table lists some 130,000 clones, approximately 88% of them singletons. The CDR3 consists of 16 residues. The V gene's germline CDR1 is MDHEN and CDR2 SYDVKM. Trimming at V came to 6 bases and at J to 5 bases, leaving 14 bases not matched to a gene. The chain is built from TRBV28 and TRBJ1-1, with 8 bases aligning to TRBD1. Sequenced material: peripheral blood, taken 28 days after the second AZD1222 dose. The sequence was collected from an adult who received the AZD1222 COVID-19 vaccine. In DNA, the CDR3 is TGTGCCAGCAGAAGACCTCTCCAGGGGGCAGGTACTGAAGCTTTCTTT. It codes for CASRRPLQGAGTEAFF.